This is a list of T cell receptor beta chains from one sample in a study of T cell responses to AZD1222 COVID-19 vaccine. Data came from immunoSEQ multiplex PCR; TCRdb stores just in-frame clones and leaves some out. The repertoire includes roughly 120,000 clones, under 85% of them detected once, and approximately 5.9% sits in the top ten. The sample here was peripheral blood, taken on day 0 of AZD1222 vaccination. These receptors all stem from an adult in good health. Each CDR3 is given with its conserved first and last residue. Fields, in order: D gene, V gene, J gene, clone size, CDR3 protein, CDR3 DNA. A D gene is named only where the DNA matches it firmly. Not every row has a clone size; where given, it reads once, few, many or a size class.

D: -
V: TRBV5-8
J: TRBJ1-5
size: -
CDR3: CASSLVAPNQPQHF
DNA: TGTGCCAGCAGCTTGGTAGCCCCCAATCAGCCCCAGCATTTT

D: -
V: TRBV2
J: TRBJ1-5
size: -
CDR3: CASSAGAHQPQHF
DNA: TGTGCCAGCAGTGCGGGGGCCCATCAGCCCCAGCATTTT

D: -
V: TRBV2
J: TRBJ2-7
size: -
CDR3: CASCLYRDSGYEQYF
DNA: TGTGCCAGCTGCCTCTACCGGGACTCGGGCTACGAGCAGTACTTC

D: -
V: TRBV20-1
J: TRBJ1-4
size: -
CDR3: CSASSTPWGTGEKLFF
DNA: TGCAGTGCTAGTTCGACCCCCTGGGGGACGGGGGAAAAACTGTTTTTT

D: TRBD1
V: TRBV28
J: TRBJ2-2
size: -
CDR3: CASSFLKGAGGELFF
DNA: TGTGCCAGCAGTTTTTTAAAGGGGGCCGGCGGGGAGCTGTTTTTT

D: -
V: TRBV19
J: TRBJ1-2
size: -
CDR3: CASSPDGQTAGYTF
DNA: TGTGCCAGTAGTCCTGATGGACAGACCGCTGGCTACACCTTC

D: -
V: TRBV4-1
J: TRBJ2-2
size: -
CDR3: CASSQGDRVAGELFF
DNA: TGCGCCAGCAGCCAAGGAGACAGAGTAGCCGGGGAGCTGTTTTTT

D: -
V: TRBV9
J: TRBJ1-4
size: -
CDR3: CASSVAAGATNEKLFF
DNA: TGTGCCAGCAGCGTAGCGGCCGGGGCAACTAATGAAAAACTGTTTTTT

D: -
V: TRBV5-1
J: TRBJ1-1
size: -
CDR3: CASSLVGGRVTEAFF
DNA: TGCGCCAGCAGCTTGGTTGGGGGGCGCGTTACTGAAGCTTTCTTT

D: -
V: TRBV2
J: TRBJ1-1
size: -
CDR3: CASSGRSAVTEAFF
DNA: TGTGCCAGCAGTGGCAGGTCGGCCGTCACTGAAGCTTTCTTT

D: -
V: TRBV9
J: TRBJ2-1
size: once
CDR3: CASREMSSYNEQFF
DNA: TGTGCCAGCAGGGAGATGAGCTCCTACAATGAGCAGTTCTTC

D: -
V: TRBV11-2
J: TRBJ2-5
size: -
CDR3: CASSSLALQETQYF
DNA: TGTGCCAGCAGCTCACTAGCCCTCCAAGAGACCCAGTACTTC

D: -
V: TRBV28
J: TRBJ2-3
size: -
CDR3: CASTYSGVDTQYF
DNA: TGTGCCAGCACCTACTCTGGGGTAGATACGCAGTATTTT

D: -
V: TRBV6-2/TRBV6-3
J: TRBJ2-6
size: -
CDR3: CASRRYSGANVLTF
DNA: TGTGCCAGCCGCCGATACTCTGGGGCCAACGTCCTGACTTTC

D: TRBD1
V: TRBV6-4
J: TRBJ2-7
size: once
CDR3: CASSEVGTGNRYEQYF
DNA: TGTGCCAGCAGTGAGGTCGGGACAGGGAATCGATACGAGCAGTACTTC

D: -
V: TRBV2
J: TRBJ1-6
size: -
CDR3: CASRGGTSRSYSPLHF
DNA: TGTGCCAGCAGAGGCGGGACGTCCCGTTCTTATTCACCCCTCCACTTT

D: -
V: TRBV6-4
J: TRBJ1-3
size: -
CDR3: CASSDGTRTGNTIYF
DNA: TGTGCCAGCAGTGACGGCACCAGGACTGGAAACACCATATATTTT

D: -
V: TRBV18
J: TRBJ2-1
size: -
CDR3: CASSPYRAYNEQFF
DNA: TGTGCCAGCTCACCGTACAGGGCTTACAATGAGCAGTTCTTC

D: -
V: TRBV30
J: TRBJ1-2
size: -
CDR3: CACPEMAGYGYTF
DNA: TGTGCTTGCCCAGAAATGGCGGGTTATGGCTACACCTTC

D: -
V: TRBV21-1
J: TRBJ1-2
size: -
CDR3: CASVSARAAYGYTF
DNA: TGTGCCAGCGTCTCCGCTCGCGCGGCCTATGGCTACACCTTC

D: -
V: TRBV7-8
J: TRBJ1-5
size: few
CDR3: CASSNTPGLEPQHF
DNA: TGTGCCAGCAGCAATACTCCCGGGTTAGAGCCCCAGCATTTT

D: -
V: TRBV7-2
J: TRBJ1-5
size: -
CDR3: CASSSEGPGQPQHF
DNA: TGTGCCAGCAGCTCCGAGGGGCCGGGGCAGCCCCAGCATTTT

D: TRBD2
V: TRBV27
J: TRBJ2-2
size: -
CDR3: CASRWGGQSGELFF
DNA: TGTGCCAGCAGATGGGGGGGTCAGAGCGGGGAGCTGTTTTTT

D: -
V: TRBV5-6
J: TRBJ1-1
size: -
CDR3: CASRFGGAEAFF
DNA: TGTGCCAGCCGCTTCGGGGGTGCGGAAGCTTTCTTT

D: -
V: TRBV9
J: TRBJ1-1
size: -
CDR3: CASSPRSGRAEAFF
DNA: TGTGCCAGCAGCCCCCGGAGCGGCAGGGCTGAAGCTTTCTTT

D: TRBD1
V: TRBV11-3
J: TRBJ2-2
size: once
CDR3: CASSWARDRATGELFF
DNA: TGTGCCAGCAGCTGGGCCCGGGACAGGGCGACCGGGGAGCTGTTTTTT

D: -
V: TRBV5-6
J: TRBJ1-6
size: few
CDR3: CASSFTTIYNSPLHF
DNA: TGTGCCAGCAGCTTCACGACAATATATAATTCACCCCTCCACTTT

D: -
V: TRBV30
J: TRBJ2-7
size: -
CDR3: CAWSVGLGVAQYF
DNA: TGTGCCTGGAGTGTTGGACTGGGAGTTGCGCAGTACTTC

D: -
V: TRBV3-1/TRBV3-2
J: TRBJ2-3
size: -
CDR3: CASRGGSTDTQYF
DNA: TGTGCCAGCCGCGGGGGCAGCACAGATACGCAGTATTTT

D: -
V: TRBV3-1/TRBV3-2
J: TRBJ2-7
size: -
CDR3: CASSQGGAGGGREQYF
DNA: TGTGCCAGCAGCCAAGGAGGTGCAGGGGGCGGGAGGGAGCAGTACTTC

D: -
V: TRBV11-2
J: TRBJ2-7
size: -
CDR3: CASRHGGPDEQYF
DNA: TGTGCCAGCAGACACGGGGGCCCTGACGAGCAGTACTTC

D: -
V: TRBV18
J: TRBJ2-7
size: -
CDR3: CASSPWSRDEQYF
DNA: TGTGCCAGCTCACCCTGGTCCAGGGACGAGCAGTACTTC

D: -
V: TRBV2
J: TRBJ1-6
size: -
CDR3: CASSEFGADSPLHF
DNA: TGTGCCAGCAGTGAATTTGGGGCTGATTCACCCCTCCACTTT

D: -
V: TRBV11-3
J: TRBJ2-1
size: -
CDR3: CASSFIWSGEQFF
DNA: TGTGCCAGCAGCTTTATATGGTCCGGTGAGCAGTTCTTC

D: TRBD1
V: TRBV10-2
J: TRBJ2-1
size: -
CDR3: CASSVTGGYNEQFF
DNA: TGCGCCAGCAGTGTCACAGGGGGTTACAATGAGCAGTTCTTC

D: -
V: TRBV28
J: TRBJ1-6
size: -
CDR3: CASSFEQLHSPLHF
DNA: TGTGCCAGCAGTTTTGAGCAGTTGCATTCACCCCTCCACTTT

D: -
V: TRBV11-3
J: TRBJ2-7
size: -
CDR3: CASNRGPYFEQYF
DNA: TGTGCCAGCAACCGGGGGCCCTATTTCGAGCAGTACTTC

D: TRBD1
V: TRBV4-3
J: TRBJ2-3
size: -
CDR3: CASSQIQGPGDTDTQYF
DNA: TGCGCCAGCAGCCAAATACAGGGGCCAGGGGACACAGATACGCAGTATTTT

D: TRBD2
V: TRBV18
J: TRBJ2-2
size: -
CDR3: CASSPRGTSGSNTGELFF
DNA: TGTGCCAGCTCACCAAGAGGGACTAGCGGATCGAACACCGGGGAGCTGTTTTTT

D: -
V: TRBV19
J: TRBJ2-3
size: -
CDR3: CASSIPPADTQYF
DNA: TGTGCCAGTAGTATTCCTCCTGCAGATACGCAGTATTTT

D: -
V: TRBV29-1
J: TRBJ1-6
size: -
CDR3: CSVEDLPLGRNRESSYNSPLHF
DNA: TGCAGCGTTGAAGATCTCCCCCTCGGCAGGAACAGGGAGAGCTCCTATAATTCACCCCTCCACTTT

D: -
V: TRBV28
J: TRBJ1-3
size: once
CDR3: CASSPGQTAGNTIYF
DNA: TGTGCCAGCAGCCCTGGACAGACGGCTGGAAACACCATATATTTT

D: -
V: TRBV2
J: TRBJ1-2
size: once
CDR3: CASSEGAGGGYTF
DNA: TGTGCCAGCAGTGAAGGCGCTGGCGGTGGCTACACCTTC

D: TRBD1
V: TRBV5-8
J: TRBJ1-5
size: -
CDR3: CASSYLTGGSNQPQHF
DNA: TGTGCCAGCAGCTACCTAACAGGGGGAAGCAATCAGCCCCAGCATTTT

D: -
V: TRBV11-2
J: TRBJ1-1
size: -
CDR3: CASSFGITEAFF
DNA: TGTGCCAGCAGCTTCGGGATCACTGAAGCTTTCTTT

D: TRBD1
V: TRBV6-5
J: TRBJ1-2
size: -
CDR3: CASSYRGRDGYTF
DNA: TGTGCCAGCAGTTACAGGGGGCGAGATGGCTACACCTTC

D: -
V: TRBV2
J: TRBJ1-6
size: -
CDR3: CASRGAGRNSPLHF
DNA: TGTGCCAGCAGGGGGGCGGGGAGGAATTCACCCCTCCACTTT

D: -
V: TRBV7-2
J: TRBJ2-1
size: -
CDR3: CASSPDTYNEQFF
DNA: TGTGCCAGCAGCCCGGACACCTACAATGAGCAGTTCTTC

D: TRBD1
V: TRBV3-1/TRBV3-2
J: TRBJ1-1
size: -
CDR3: CASRSTGGGNTEAFF
DNA: TGTGCCAGCAGATCCACAGGGGGTGGGAACACTGAAGCTTTCTTT

D: -
V: TRBV6-2/TRBV6-3
J: TRBJ1-6
size: -
CDR3: CASSYPSPLHF
DNA: TGTGCCAGCAGTTACCCCTCACCCCTCCACTTT

D: TRBD1
V: TRBV28
J: TRBJ1-4
size: -
CDR3: CASSSDRGEEKLFF
DNA: TGTGCCAGCAGTTCGGACAGGGGGGAGGAAAAACTGTTTTTT

D: -
V: TRBV6-2/TRBV6-3
J: TRBJ2-7
size: -
CDR3: CASSPNRDIHYEQYF
DNA: TGTGCCAGCAGCCCCAACCGGGACATCCACTACGAGCAGTACTTC

D: TRBD1
V: TRBV9
J: TRBJ1-6
size: -
CDR3: CASSPGGDRIAPLHF
DNA: TGTGCCAGCAGCCCGGGGGGGGACAGGATAGCACCCCTCCACTTT

D: -
V: TRBV5-6
J: TRBJ1-6
size: -
CDR3: CASSSQTNSPLHF
DNA: TGTGCCAGCAGCTCACAGACTAATTCACCCCTCCACTTT

D: -
V: TRBV7-2
J: TRBJ2-1
size: -
CDR3: CASSLLGAASSYNEQFF
DNA: TGTGCCAGCAGCTTACTCGGGGCCGCAAGCTCCTACAATGAGCAGTTCTTC

D: -
V: TRBV10-3
J: TRBJ1-2
size: -
CDR3: CAISEGRYDIYGYTF
DNA: TGTGCCATCAGTGAGGGGAGATACGACATCTATGGCTACACCTTC

D: -
V: TRBV5-6
J: TRBJ1-2
size: few
CDR3: CASSLRFGTLQDGYTF
DNA: TGTGCCAGCAGCTTGCGGTTCGGGACACTACAGGATGGCTACACCTTC